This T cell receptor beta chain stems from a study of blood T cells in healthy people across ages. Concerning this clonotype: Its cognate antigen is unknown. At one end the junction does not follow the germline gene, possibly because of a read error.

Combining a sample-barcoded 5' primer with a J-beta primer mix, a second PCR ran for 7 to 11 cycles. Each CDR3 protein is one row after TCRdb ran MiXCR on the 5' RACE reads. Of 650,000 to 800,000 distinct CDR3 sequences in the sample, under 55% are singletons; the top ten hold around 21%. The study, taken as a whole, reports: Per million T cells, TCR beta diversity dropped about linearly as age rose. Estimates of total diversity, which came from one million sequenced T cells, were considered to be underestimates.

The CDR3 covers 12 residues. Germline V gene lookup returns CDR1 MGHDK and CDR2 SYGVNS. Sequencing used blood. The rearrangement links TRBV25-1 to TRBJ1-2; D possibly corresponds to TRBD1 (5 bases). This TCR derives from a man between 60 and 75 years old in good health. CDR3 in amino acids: CPSRADSGGYTF. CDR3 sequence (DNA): TGTCCCAGCAGGGCGGATAGTGGTGGCTACACCTTC.